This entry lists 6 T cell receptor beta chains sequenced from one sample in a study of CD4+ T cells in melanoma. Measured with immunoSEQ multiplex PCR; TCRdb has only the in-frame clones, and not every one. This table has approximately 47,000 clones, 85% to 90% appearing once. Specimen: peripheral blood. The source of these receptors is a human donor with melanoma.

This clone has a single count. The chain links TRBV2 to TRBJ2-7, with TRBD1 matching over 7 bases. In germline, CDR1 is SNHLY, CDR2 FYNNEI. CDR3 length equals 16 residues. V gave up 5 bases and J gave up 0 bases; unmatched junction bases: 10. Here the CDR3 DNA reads TGTGCCAGCAGTACCTCGACAGGGTTCAACTCCTACGAGCAGTACTTC. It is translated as CASSTSTGFNSYEQYF.

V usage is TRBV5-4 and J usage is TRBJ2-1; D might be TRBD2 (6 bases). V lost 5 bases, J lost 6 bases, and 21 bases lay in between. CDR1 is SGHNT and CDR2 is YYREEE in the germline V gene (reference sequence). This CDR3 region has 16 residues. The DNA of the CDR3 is TGTGCCAGCAGTTGGGGAGGTGGGACCGACACCAATGAGCAGTTCTTC. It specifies CASSWGGGTDTNEQFF.

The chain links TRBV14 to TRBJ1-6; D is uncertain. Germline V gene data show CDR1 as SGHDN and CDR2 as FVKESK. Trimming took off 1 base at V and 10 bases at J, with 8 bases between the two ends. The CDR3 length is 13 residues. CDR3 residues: CASSQVSRSPLHF. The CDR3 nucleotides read TGTGCCAGCAGCCAAGTTTCCAGGTCACCCCTCCACTTT.

As DNA, the CDR3 is TGCGCCAGCAGTTCACTAGCGGGGGACACAGATACGCAGTATTTT. Amino acids: CASSSLAGDTDTQYF. The rearrangement links TRBV10-1 to TRBJ2-3, with 11 bases that match TRBD2. V dropped 5 bases and J dropped 2; count of bases not matched to a gene: 3. Per the germline V gene, CDR1 is WNHNN and CDR2 is SYGVQD (reference sequence). The CDR3 covers 15 residues.

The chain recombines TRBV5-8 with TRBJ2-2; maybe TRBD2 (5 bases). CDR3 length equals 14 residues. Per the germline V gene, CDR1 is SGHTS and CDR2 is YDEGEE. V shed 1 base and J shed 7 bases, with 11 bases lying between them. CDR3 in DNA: TGTGCCAGCAGCTTGTTCCGGGGAAACGGGGAGCTGTTTTTT. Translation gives CASSLFRGNGELFF.

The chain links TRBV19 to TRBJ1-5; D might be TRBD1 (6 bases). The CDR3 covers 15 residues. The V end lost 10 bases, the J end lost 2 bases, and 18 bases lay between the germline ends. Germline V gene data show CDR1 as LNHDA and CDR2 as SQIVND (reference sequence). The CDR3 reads CATRRDRTGNQPQHF. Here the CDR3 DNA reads TGTGCCACCCGAAGAGACAGGACGGGCAATCAGCCCCAGCATTTT.